These T cell receptor beta chains were read from a single sample in a study of neurological immune-mediated disorders. TCRdb reanalysed the 5' RACE reads using MiXCR and keeps one entry per CDR3 protein. The data contain some 30,000 distinct CDR3 sequences, approximately 22% of them singletons. Material for sequencing was CD4+ T cells from blood. The receptors shown here come from a man aged 45 to 65 with HTLV-1-associated myelopathy (HAM/TSP). Both conserved end residues are part of each CDR3. The D gene is left open where the match is weak. The listing skips clone size in some rows; elsewhere it reads once, few, many or a size class.

>TRBV5-1|many|TRBJ2-3|NA
CASSPGEQHTQYF
TGCGCCAGCAGCCCCGGGGAGCAACATACGCAGTATTTT
>TRBV7-8|many|TRBJ1-1|NA
CASSLRQAMNTEAFF
TGTGCCAGCAGCCTGCGACAGGCCATGAACACTGAAGCTTTCTTT
>TRBV7-2|many|TRBJ2-7|TRBD2
CASSFSTSGEQYF
TGTGCCAGCAGCTTCTCGACTAGCGGGGAGCAGTACTTC
>TRBV29-1|many|TRBJ1-2|NA
CSVGGYTF
TGCAGCGTAGGAGGCTACACCTTC
>TRBV3-1|many|TRBJ1-1|NA
CASSLEQANTEAFF
TGTGCCAGCAGCCTAGAACAGGCGAACACTGAAGCTTTCTTT
>TRBV5-6|many|TRBJ1-1|NA
CASSYDSNTEAFF
TGTGCCAGCAGCTACGATTCGAACACTGAAGCTTTCTTT
>TRBV5-6|NA|TRBJ1-1|TRBD1
CASSPRLQGAYTEAFF
TGTGCCAGCAGCCCCCGCCTACAGGGGGCCTACACTGAAGCTTTCTTT
>TRBV12-3/TRBV12-4|few|TRBJ2-2|TRBD1
CASSRGQGFDTGELFF
TGTGCCAGCAGCCGAGGACAGGGGTTCGACACCGGGGAGCTGTTTTTT
>TRBV5-1|NA|TRBJ1-1|TRBD1
CASSSAGGTEAFF
TGCGCCAGCAGCTCCGCAGGGGGCACTGAAGCTTTCTTT
>TRBV9|NA|TRBJ2-7|TRBD2
CASSALLAGTYEQYF
TGTGCCAGCAGTGCTCTACTAGCGGGGACCTACGAGCAGTACTTC
>TRBV12-3/TRBV12-4|many|TRBJ1-1|NA
CASSLRVNTEAFF
TGTGCCAGCAGCCTCAGGGTGAACACTGAAGCTTTCTTT
>TRBV7-2|many|TRBJ2-1|NA
CASSFEGTRGNEQFF
TGTGCCAGCAGCTTCGAAGGGACTCGAGGGAATGAGCAGTTCTTC
>TRBV2|many|TRBJ1-1|NA
CASSEMNTEAFF
TGTGCCAGCAGTGAAATGAACACTGAAGCTTTCTTT
>TRBV12-3/TRBV12-4|many|TRBJ1-5|NA
CASSPVRGNQPQHF
TGTGCCAGCAGTCCGGTCAGGGGCAATCAGCCCCAGCATTTT
>TRBV5-1|many|TRBJ2-2|NA
CASSLETTGTGELFF
TGCGCCAGCAGCTTGGAGACAACGGGCACCGGGGAGCTGTTTTTT
>TRBV5-1|many|TRBJ1-1|NA
CASSSLRDGSEAFF
TGCGCCAGCAGCTCCCTAAGAGACGGTTCTGAAGCTTTCTTT
>TRBV9|many|TRBJ1-2|NA
CASSVDLVPTATYGYTF
TGTGCCAGCAGCGTGGACCTAGTGCCGACAGCGACCTATGGCTACACCTTC
>TRBV5-8|many|TRBJ1-4|NA
CASNLGQRNEKLFF
TGTGCCAGCAACTTGGGCCAGCGTAATGAAAAACTGTTTTTT
>TRBV29-1|many|TRBJ1-2|TRBD1
CSGGQGQNYGYTF
TGCAGCGGAGGACAGGGTCAAAACTATGGCTACACCTTC
>TRBV18|NA|TRBJ1-4|TRBD1
CASSPSGTEARIGKLFF
TGTGCCAGCTCACCCTCCGGGACAGAGGCCCGGATTGGAAAACTGTTTTTT
>TRBV12-3/TRBV12-4|NA|TRBJ2-1|NA
CASSRQPPGRRFF
TGTGCCAGCAGCCGTCAACCACCGGGACGAAGGTTCTTC
>TRBV19|many|TRBJ1-5|NA
CASSISDSNQPQHF
TGTGCCAGTAGTATTTCGGATAGCAATCAGCCCCAGCATTTT
>TRBV20-1|NA|TRBJ2-3|TRBD2
CSAHRTSGLTDTQYF
TGCAGTGCGCACCGGACTAGCGGTCTCACAGATACGCAGTATTTT
>TRBV5-1|many|TRBJ2-5|NA
CASSSPEMSETQYF
TGCGCCAGCAGCTCCCCAGAGATGTCGGAGACCCAGTACTTC
>TRBV7-8|many|TRBJ2-1|NA
CASSLAGTENEQFF
TGTGCCAGCAGCTTAGCTGGGACGGAAAATGAGCAGTTCTTC
>TRBV5-1|many|TRBJ2-7|TRBD2
CASSLDASGLYEQYF
TGCGCCAGCAGCTTGGATGCTAGCGGACTCTACGAGCAGTACTTC
>TRBV6-5|many|TRBJ1-2|TRBD1
CASSSVTGASNYGYTF
TGTGCCAGCAGTTCCGTCACAGGGGCCAGTAACTATGGCTACACCTTC
>TRBV29-1|many|TRBJ1-1|NA
CSAAGETEAFF
TGCAGCGCCGCGGGAGAGACTGAAGCTTTCTTT
>TRBV12-3/TRBV12-4|NA|TRBJ1-1|TRBD1
CASRTTGYTEAFF
TGTGCCAGCAGAACGACAGGGTACACTGAAGCTTTCTTT
>TRBV7-9|NA|TRBJ2-3|TRBD2
CASSLAILRTSGYTDTQYF
TGTGCCAGCAGCTTAGCGATTCTGCGGACTAGCGGATACACAGATACGCAGTATTTT
>TRBV27|NA|TRBJ2-1|TRBD1
CASRTPGTGLEQFF
TGTGCCAGCCGAACCCCCGGGACAGGTCTAGAGCAGTTCTTC
>TRBV7-8|NA|TRBJ2-2|TRBD1
CASSLRIRQGTGELFF
TGTGCCAGCAGCTTACGGATACGACAGGGAACCGGGGAGCTGTTTTTT
>TRBV10-3|NA|TRBJ2-7|TRBD1
CAIRGQGSSYEQYF
TGTGCCATCAGGGGACAGGGTAGCTCCTACGAGCAGTACTTC
>TRBV10-3|many|TRBJ1-2|NA
CAISRDIGYGYTF
TGTGCCATCAGCCGGGACATCGGCTATGGCTACACCTTC
>TRBV9|many|TRBJ2-1|TRBD1
CASSVTGGEQFF
TGTGCCAGCAGTGTAACAGGGGGTGAGCAGTTCTTC
>TRBV12-3/TRBV12-4|once|TRBJ2-5|NA
CASSGTWGRRGETHYF
TGTGCCAGCAGCGGGACATGGGGGCGCCGGGGAGAGACCCATTACTTC
>TRBV7-3|NA|TRBJ2-3|NA
CASSRGASTDTLYF
TGTGCCAGCTCCCGGGGTGCCAGCACAGATACGCTGTATTTT
>TRBV6-6|many|TRBJ2-2|TRBD1
CASSPRTGGGGGPGELFF
TGTGCCAGCAGCCCAAGGACAGGGGGCGGAGGAGGACCCGGGGAGCTGTTTTTT
>TRBV20-1|many|TRBJ2-2|NA
CSAREGNTGELFF
TGCAGTGCTAGGGAGGGGAACACCGGGGAGCTGTTTTTT
>TRBV20-1|medium-sized|TRBJ2-7|NA
CSAIKGVSEQYF
TGCAGTGCCATCAAAGGAGTAAGTGAGCAGTACTTC
>TRBV3-1|many|TRBJ2-2|TRBD2
CASSWPSGRAGELFF
TGTGCCAGCAGCTGGCCTAGCGGGAGGGCCGGGGAGCTGTTTTTT
>TRBV10-3|once|TRBJ1-1|TRBD1
CAISEGQIEAFF
TGTGCCATCAGCGAGGGACAGATTGAAGCTTTCTTT
>TRBV7-2|NA|TRBJ1-4|TRBD1
CASSSGGRNEKLFF
TGTGCCAGCAGCTCAGGGGGAAGAAATGAAAAACTGTTTTTT
>TRBV5-1|few|TRBJ1-1|NA
CASSLRASNTEAFF
TGCGCCAGCAGCTTGAGGGCTTCTAACACTGAAGCTTTCTTT
>TRBV6-6|many|TRBJ1-1|NA
CASNLQAVGTEAFF
TGTGCCAGCAACTTACAGGCCGTTGGCACTGAAGCTTTCTTT
>TRBV4-2|NA|TRBJ2-3|NA
CASSHVEVTDTQYF
TGTGCCAGCAGCCACGTGGAAGTAACAGATACGCAGTATTTT
>TRBV20-1|many|TRBJ2-1|NA
CSARIYSYNEQFF
TGCAGTGCCCGGATCTACTCCTACAATGAGCAGTTCTTC
>TRBV29-1|many|TRBJ2-7|TRBD2
CSVETPPGLAGGSIYEQYF
TGCAGCGTTGAAACGCCACCGGGACTAGCGGGAGGATCCATCTACGAGCAGTACTTC
>TRBV5-1|many|TRBJ2-7|TRBD1
CATSPRTGGSYEQYF
TGCGCCACCTCCCCGCGGACAGGGGGCTCCTACGAGCAGTACTTC
>TRBV18|many|TRBJ1-2|NA
CASSPRADYYGYTF
TGTGCCAGCTCACCTAGGGCGGACTACTATGGCTACACCTTC
>TRBV4-1|many|TRBJ2-7|NA
CASSRHSLEGSYEQYF
TGCGCCAGCAGCCGGCATAGCTTAGAGGGCTCCTACGAGCAGTACTTC
>TRBV20-1|many|TRBJ1-4|TRBD1
CSAIRDRANEKLFF
TGCAGTGCGATCCGGGACAGGGCTAATGAAAAACTGTTTTTT
>TRBV5-1|many|TRBJ2-2|NA
CASSKNTGELFF
TGCGCCAGCAGCAAAAACACCGGGGAGCTGTTTTTT
>TRBV6-4|many|TRBJ2-3|TRBD1
CASRKQGASDTQYF
TGTGCCAGCAGAAAACAGGGGGCCTCAGATACGCAGTATTTT